This T cell receptor beta chain was sequenced during a study of cytomegalovirus exposure and HLA in healthy donors. Findings of the study overall: Immune exposure data for these donors was limited to CMV serostatus.

Healthy bone marrow donors made up the donors. V trimming: 4 bases; J trimming: 0 bases; junction bases outside the gene matches: 13. This CDR3 contains 17 residues. Germline V gene sequence: CDR1 SGHKS, CDR2 YYEKEE (reference sequence). Concerning this clone itself: What it binds is unknown.

PCR primers comprised 60 Vbeta and 13 Jbeta primers. Profiling relied on immunoSEQ multiplex PCR, and the TCRdb table lists in-frame clones only, not all of them. The sample is made up of 95,000 to 150,000 clones, and the top ten hold about 3.5% of it. The chain joins TRBV5-5 to TRBJ2-7, with 7 positions matching TRBD1. The sample consisted of PBMCs. The sequence derives from a man aged 18-30 years in good health and CMV-seronegative. CDR3 sequence: CASSTEFTGDFSYEQYF. CDR3 in DNA: TGTGCCAGCAGCACGGAGTTTACAGGGGATTTCTCCTACGAGCAGTACTTC. Full variable domain (missing parts from reference TRBV5-5 and TRBJ2-7): DAGVTQSPTHLIKTRGQQVTLRCSPISGHKSVSWYQQVLGQGPQFIFQYYEKEERGRGNFPDRFSARQFPNYSSELNVNALLLGDSALYLCASSTEFTGDFSYEQYFGPGTRLTVT.